These 7 T cell receptor beta chains were sequenced from one sample in a study of T cell repertoires in cytomegalovirus infection. One entry per CDR3 protein, called by TCRdb with MiXCR from the reads. The data hold around 530,000 distinct CDR3 sequences, with around 27% observed a single time. Sequencing input: PBMCs. Receptor source: a human donor in good health (CMV status not recorded). Some clones in this sample may be carry-over from other donors' samples.

V gene TRBV2 combines with J gene TRBJ2-1, with 9 bases aligning to TRBD1. CDR3 length: 15 amino acids. With V trimmed by 2 bases and J by 7 bases, 6 bases remained unmatched. Germline V gene lookup returns CDR1 SNHLY and CDR2 FYNNEI. CDR3 bases: TGTGCCAGCAGTGAAAGGGACAGGGCGGGAAATGAGCAGTTCTTC. Protein product: CASSERDRAGNEQFF.

This clonotype was recorded only once. CDR3 sequence (DNA): TGTGCCAGCAGCTCCCTGACCGACGGGGAGCAGTACTTC. This translates into CASSSLTDGEQYF. V gene TRBV5-6 combines with J gene TRBJ2-7; unclear D gene. This CDR3 has 13 amino acids. V lost 3 bases and J 7 bases, leaving 14 bases between the germline ends. Germline V gene sequence: CDR1 SGHDT, CDR2 YYEEEE. Together with reference TRBV5-6 and TRBJ2-7, the CDR3 gives the full variable domain: DAGVTQSPTHLIKTRGQQVTLRCSPKSGHDTVSWYQQALGQGPQFIFQYYEEEERQRGNFPDRFSGHQFPNYSSELNVNALLLGDSALYLCASSSLTDGEQYFGPGTRLTVT.

The chain has TRBV15 and TRBJ1-2; D is unresolved. The ends were cut back, 0 bases at V and 5 bases at J, with 10 bases in the middle. The CDR3 extends over 14 amino acids. Germline CDR1 LNHNV, CDR2 YYDKDF (reference sequence). The CDR3 nucleotides read TGTGCCACCAGCAGAGATGTAGGGTCATATGGCTACACCTTC. Encoded protein: CATSRDVGSYGYTF.

This clonotype has just a few counts. The rearrangement joins TRBV7-2 to TRBJ2-2; 10 bases line up with TRBD2. Looked up from germline, CDR1 is SGHTA and CDR2 is FQGNSA. Trimming removed 5 bases from V and 8 bases from J; junction bases left unmatched: 5. The CDR3 runs 14 residues. The CDR3 region is CASSPSGSKGELFF. In DNA, the CDR3 is TGTGCCAGCAGCCCTAGCGGGAGTAAGGGGGAGCTGTTTTTT.

The chain links TRBV12-3 or TRBV12-4 to TRBJ2-2; the match to TRBD2 covers 16 bases. The ends lost 7 bases at V and 8 bases at J; junction bases unmatched: 10. The CDR3 length is 17 residues. The CDR3 nucleotides read TGTGCCAGCAATTCCGGGACTAGCGGGAGGGCCGAGGGGGAGCTGTTTTTT. Its translation: CASNSGTSGRAEGELFF.

V and J are TRBV2 and TRBJ2-6; D ambiguous. V lost 1 base to trimming and J lost 3 bases, with 4 bases between them. The germline CDR1 and CDR2 sequences are SNHLY and FYNNEI. This CDR3 is 14 amino acids long. CDR3 in DNA: TGTGCCAGCAGTGAAGGGTTTGGGGCCAACGTCCTGACTTTC. Translated: CASSEGFGANVLTF.

This rearrangement joins TRBV2 to TRBJ1-1, with 8 nucleotides matching TRBD1. Germline V gene sequence: CDR1 SNHLY, CDR2 FYNNEI. The V segment lost 6 bases and the J segment 5 bases; nucleotides outside the gene matches: 8. CDR3 length: 14 residues. CDR3 amino acids: CASSNDRGSTEAFF. In DNA form, the CDR3 reads TGTGCCAGCAGCAATGACAGGGGTTCGACTGAAGCTTTCTTT.